The rows below give T cell receptor beta chains drawn from one sample of a study of blood T cell repertoires in COVID-19. Sequenced by immunoSEQ multiplex PCR; TCRdb stores in-frame clones only, minus some. The sample has over 150,000 clones; less than 90% are singletons. Sequenced input: peripheral blood. The receptors were gathered from an older woman with COVID-19, enrolled during active disease. Both conserved end residues are part of each CDR3. Fields, in order: clone size, D gene, V gene, J gene, CDR3 DNA, CDR3 protein. A D gene is named only where the DNA matches it firmly. A row's size may be missing; if present it is once, few, many or a size class.

NA,TRBD1,TRBV5-1,TRBJ2-1,TGCGCCAGCAGCTTAACAGGGGGCGCCTACAATGAGCAGTTCTTC,CASSLTGGAYNEQFF
NA,TRBD2,TRBV28,TRBJ2-5,TGTGCCAGCAGCCTAGCGGGAGGAGAGACCCAGTACTTC,CASSLAGGETQYF
NA,NA,TRBV6-1,TRBJ2-1,TGTGCCAGCAGTGATCCCCTTTCGAGGCAGTTCTTC,CASSDPLSRQFF
NA,NA,TRBV5-1,TRBJ2-1,TGCGCCAGCAGCGTACAACACCCTTCTAGGAATGAGCAGTTCTTC,CASSVQHPSRNEQFF
NA,NA,TRBV6-2/TRBV6-3,TRBJ2-7,TGTGCCAGCAGTTACTCGACAGCCTACGAGCAGTACTTC,CASSYSTAYEQYF
few,NA,TRBV14,TRBJ2-1,TGTGCCAGCAGCCAAGTCGCGGGGTACAATGAGCAGTTCTTC,CASSQVAGYNEQFF
NA,TRBD1,TRBV7-8,TRBJ1-1,TGTGCCAGCAGCTCCTACCGGGACAGGGTTCCTGAAGCTTTCTTT,CASSSYRDRVPEAFF
NA,TRBD2,TRBV3-1/TRBV3-2,TRBJ2-2,TGTGCCAGCAGCCGGGAGGGAGTAACCGGGGAGCTGTTTTTT,CASSREGVTGELFF
once,TRBD2,TRBV29-1,TRBJ2-1,TGCAGCGTTTCTAGCGGGAGACTTGAGCAGTTCTTC,CSVSSGRLEQFF
NA,NA,TRBV7-2,TRBJ2-1,TGTGCCAGCAGTCTTGAAGCACATGAGCAGTTCTTC,CASSLEAHEQFF
NA,NA,TRBV28,TRBJ2-7,TGTGCCAGCCTGGGGCCGGCCTACGAGCAGTACTTC,CASLGPAYEQYF
NA,TRBD2,TRBV5-1,TRBJ2-7,TGCGCCAGCAGTCAAACTAGCGGACCCTACGAGCAGTACTTC,CASSQTSGPYEQYF
once,TRBD1,TRBV5-8,TRBJ2-6,TGTGCCAGCAGCTTGTCTGGGACAGGCCTTTTCCTGACTTTC,CASSLSGTGLFLTF
NA,TRBD1,TRBV14,TRBJ1-5,TGTGCCAGCAGCTCCGGACAGGGTAACAATCAGCCCCAGCATTTT,CASSSGQGNNQPQHF
NA,TRBD2,TRBV7-2,TRBJ2-7,TGTGCCAGCAGCCCCTCCCTAGCGGGGACCTACGAGCAGTACTTC,CASSPSLAGTYEQYF
NA,TRBD1,TRBV6-5,TRBJ1-2,TGTGCCAGCAGTTACGGCGGGACAGCTATGAACTATGGCTACACCTTC,CASSYGGTAMNYGYTF
NA,NA,TRBV6-5,TRBJ2-5,TGTGCCAGCACGCGGACAGCACAAGAGACCCAGTACTTC,CASTRTAQETQYF
NA,NA,TRBV6-1,TRBJ1-1,TGTGCCAGCAGTGAAAGTAGGAGGGGCCCCGAAGCTTTCTTT,CASSESRRGPEAFF
NA,TRBD1,TRBV6-5,TRBJ1-5,TGTGCCTCTCGCGCGGGACAGACTAGCAATCAGCCCCAGCATTTT,CASRAGQTSNQPQHF
NA,TRBD2,TRBV4-2,TRBJ2-3,TGTGCCAGCAGCCACCCCCTAGCGGGAGCCCACAGAGATACGCAGTATTTT,CASSHPLAGAHRDTQYF
NA,NA,TRBV2,TRBJ2-1,TGTGCCAGCAGCAGGAGGGCCGGGGATGATGAGCAGTTCTTC,CASSRRAGDDEQFF
NA,TRBD2,TRBV28,TRBJ2-7,TGTGCCAGCAGTTTACGGTCGAGCGGGATTTACGAGCAGTACTTC,CASSLRSSGIYEQYF
NA,NA,TRBV7-2,TRBJ2-1,TGTGCCAGCAGCCAAACTAACTCCGTCTACAATGAGCAGTTCTTC,CASSQTNSVYNEQFF
NA,TRBD2,TRBV7-3,TRBJ2-3,TGTGCCAGCAGCCCCCCCCCTAGCGGGAGGTTGACAGATACGCAGTATTTT,CASSPPPSGRLTDTQYF
NA,TRBD2,TRBV15,TRBJ2-1,TGTGCCACCCTACCCGGGACTAGCGGGACCAATGAGCAGTTCTTC,CATLPGTSGTNEQFF
NA,NA,TRBV7-3,TRBJ2-1,TGTGCCAGCAGCTTAGTAGGCGGTTCCTACAATGAGCAGTTCTTC,CASSLVGGSYNEQFF
NA,NA,TRBV7-2,TRBJ2-5,TGTGCCAGCAGCTTTTCTGAGGGCAAGGAAGAGACCCAGTACTTC,CASSFSEGKEETQYF
NA,TRBD1,TRBV30,TRBJ2-7,TGTGCCTGGATGACAGGGGACTACGAGCAGTACTTC,CAWMTGDYEQYF
once,NA,TRBV7-9,TRBJ1-5,TGTGCCAGCAGCTTAGGACGGGGTTCTAAGCCCCAGCATTTT,CASSLGRGSKPQHF
NA,TRBD2,TRBV6-2/TRBV6-3,TRBJ2-1,TGTGCCAGCAGTTACACGTGGGAGGGGCCGCAGTTCTTC,CASSYTWEGPQFF
NA,NA,TRBV7-2,TRBJ2-7,TGTGCCAGCAGCCGGAGGGGTGGGTCGGGTTTGGAGCAGTACTTC,CASSRRGGSGLEQYF
NA,NA,TRBV6-5,TRBJ1-5,TGTGCCAGCAAATCCTCGGGGGGCCGAAATCAGCCCCAGCATTTT,CASKSSGGRNQPQHF
NA,TRBD1,TRBV7-8,TRBJ1-4,TGTGCCAGCAGCTTAGGGGAAGGGGGCGATGAAAAACTGTTTTTT,CASSLGEGGDEKLFF
NA,TRBD1,TRBV3-1/TRBV3-2,TRBJ1-2,TGTGCCAGCAGCCAAGTGTCGACAGGGGGAAGGGGCTACACCTTC,CASSQVSTGGRGYTF